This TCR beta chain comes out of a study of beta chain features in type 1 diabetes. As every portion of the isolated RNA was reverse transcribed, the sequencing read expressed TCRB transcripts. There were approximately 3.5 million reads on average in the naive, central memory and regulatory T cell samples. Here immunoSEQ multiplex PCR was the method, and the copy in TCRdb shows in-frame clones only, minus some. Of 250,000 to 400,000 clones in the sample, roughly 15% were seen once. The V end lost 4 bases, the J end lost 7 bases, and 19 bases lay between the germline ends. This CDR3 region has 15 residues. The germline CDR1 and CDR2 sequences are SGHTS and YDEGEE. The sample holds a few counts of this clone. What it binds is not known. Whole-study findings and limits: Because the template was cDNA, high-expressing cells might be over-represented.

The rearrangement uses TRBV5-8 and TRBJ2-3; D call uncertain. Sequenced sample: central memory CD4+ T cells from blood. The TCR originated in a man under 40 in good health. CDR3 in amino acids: CASSPSGRSRHTQYF. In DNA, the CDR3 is TGTGCCAGCAGCCCGTCTGGTCGGTCGAGACATACGCAGTATTTT.